This T cell receptor (beta chain) was obtained from a study of shared clonotypes between healthy human individuals. The wider study: Every donor yielded three CD4 naive, three CD4 memory, two CD8 naive and one CD8 memory plate. Study results and limitations: Exclusively blood specimens were collected; tissue repertoires likely differ. Estimated richness values were generally larger in naive subsets than in memory subsets.

As for this clone: What it recognizes is unknown.

Using immunoSEQ multiplex PCR, the repertoire was profiled, and TCRdb retains in-frame clones only, with some absent. Counted here are around 99,000 clones, almost 70% occurring once; the ten biggest clones make up roughly 50%. The CDR3 length is 14 residues. In germline, CDR1 is MNHNY, CDR2 SVGAGI (reference sequence). The V segment lost 6 bases and the J segment 7 bases; nucleotides outside the gene matches: 10. The sequenced sample was memory CD8+ T cells sorted from blood. Subset indicated: CD45RO+ cells pooled with CCR7-negative TemRA cells. The clonotype originates from a young man in good health. The V call is TRBV6-6, the J call TRBJ1-1; TRBD1 aligns across 8 bases. CDR3: CASSLGQGRDEAFF. As DNA, the CDR3 is TGTGCCAGCAGCCTTGGACAGGGCAGGGATGAAGCTTTCTTT.